This T cell receptor beta chain comes out of a study of T cell changes during pregnancy in multiple sclerosis. This clone was counted a few times. The CDR3 contains 14 residues. The V end lost 6 bases, the J end lost 8 bases, and 16 bases lay between the germline ends. CDR1 is MNHEY, CDR2 SVGAGI, per germline. Repertoires were generated with immunoSEQ multiplex PCR, while TCRdb's copy carries only in-frame clones and drops some. The sample contains around 100,000 clones, about 90% of which appear only once. The chain joins TRBV6-5 to TRBJ1-4, with TRBD1 as a possible D gene (5 bases). The source material was peripheral blood, sampled after pregnancy. The TCR sequence derives from a female donor with multiple sclerosis, enrolled in a pregnancy study. The CDR3 region is CASRPSGRGEKLFF. As DNA, the CDR3 is TGTGCCAGCAGACCTTCAGGGCGCGGCGAAAAACTGTTTTTT.